This T cell receptor (beta chain) derives from a study of blood T cell repertoires in COVID-19. Germline V gives CDR1 KGHSH, CDR2 LQKENI. The V and J ends lost 6 bases and 5 bases respectively, with 16 bases between them. The CDR3 extends over 15 amino acids. Participants' reported clinical history set cohort assignment. As handled by the study authors: Amplifying reference gene primers gave estimates of nucleated cell counts. Using immunoSEQ multiplex PCR, the repertoire was profiled, and TCRdb retains in-frame clones only, with some absent. V, J and clone size were drawn from that table, and D and trimming were deduced from the DNA. The sample consists of 200,000 to 250,000 clones, approximately 80% of them appearing once.

The V gene is TRBV18, the J gene TRBJ1-4; D call uncertain. The sample was PBMCs or T cells enriched from blood (not recorded which). The TCR comes from a woman between 45 and 65 years old with acute COVID-19. The chain's CDR3 is CASSSANRKNEKLFF. The CDR3 nucleotides read TGTGCCAGCTCTTCAGCCAACAGAAAAAATGAAAAACTGTTTTTT.